Listed below are T cell receptor beta chains from one sample, sequenced in a study of OX40 agonist ivuxolimab in advanced cancers. Assay: immunoSEQ multiplex PCR; the TCRdb copy retains only in-frame clones and omits some. The repertoire holds roughly 76,000 clones, with about 85% as singletons. The sequencing here drew on CD4+ or CD8+ T cells sorted from blood, taken in a trial of the OX40 agonist ivuxolimab. The receptor source for this set is an adult with an advanced solid tumor such as melanoma, head and neck, liver or kidney cancer. CDR3s include the opening cysteine and the closing phenylalanine or tryptophan. A D gene is named only where the DNA matches it firmly. The listing skips clone size in some rows; elsewhere it reads once, few, many or a size class.

clone_size | j_call | d_call | v_call | cdr3_aa | cdr3_nt
. | TRBJ1-2 | . | TRBV28 | CASRQSRGGDYGYTF | TGTGCCAGCAGACAGAGTAGGGGAGGCGACTATGGCTACACCTTC
. | TRBJ1-6 | . | TRBV30 | CAWSVRKAGLNYNSPLHF | TGTGCCTGGAGTGTAAGAAAAGCAGGCTTAAATTATAATTCACCCCTCCACTTT
. | TRBJ1-1 | . | TRBV7-9 | CASSAIDRQNTEAFF | TGTGCCAGCAGCGCCATTGACAGACAGAACACTGAAGCTTTCTTT
. | TRBJ1-1 | . | TRBV5-5 | CASRRYGDTEAFF | TGTGCCAGCAGACGGTACGGGGACACTGAAGCTTTCTTT
. | TRBJ2-1 | . | TRBV4-1 | CASSQVQGGKRLQFF | TGCGCCAGCAGCCAAGTGCAGGGGGGCAAAAGACTGCAGTTCTTC
once | TRBJ2-7 | . | TRBV19 | CASSKRRGPSYEQYF | TGTGCCAGTAGTAAGCGGAGGGGGCCTTCCTACGAGCAGTACTTC
few | TRBJ1-2 | TRBD1 | TRBV7-9 | CASSLADRRRGYTF | TGTGCCAGCAGCTTAGCGGACAGGAGGAGAGGCTACACCTTC
. | TRBJ1-1 | . | TRBV19 | CASSIGGRPTEAFF | TGTGCCAGTAGTATAGGGGGTCGACCAACTGAAGCTTTCTTT
. | TRBJ2-3 | . | TRBV27 | CASSSYTVVTDTQYF | TGTGCCAGCAGTTCATACACGGTAGTCACAGATACGCAGTATTTT
. | TRBJ2-7 | . | TRBV18 | CASSPLGLGLGTYEQYF | TGTGCCAGCTCACCTCTCGGGTTGGGACTGGGGACCTACGAGCAGTACTTC
. | TRBJ1-1 | TRBD1 | TRBV28 | CASSLTRQGGTEAFF | TGTGCCAGCAGCCTCACGCGACAGGGGGGCACTGAAGCTTTCTTT
. | TRBJ1-2 | . | TRBV5-4 | CASSTYRALYGYTF | TGTGCCAGCAGCACTTACAGGGCCCTCTATGGCTACACCTTC
. | TRBJ2-7 | TRBD1 | TRBV28 | CASRLTGLSYEQYF | TGTGCCAGCAGGCTGACAGGGCTCTCCTACGAGCAGTACTTC
. | TRBJ2-3 | . | TRBV7-3 | CASSLRGGAGTDTQYF | TGTGCCAGCAGCTTAAGGGGCGGGGCAGGCACAGATACGCAGTATTTT
. | TRBJ1-5 | TRBD1 | TRBV7-3 | CASSRDRANQPQHF | TGTGCCAGCAGCCGTGACAGGGCCAACCAGCCCCAGCATTTT
. | TRBJ2-3 | . | TRBV23-1 | CASSQLKGRGTDTQYF | TGCGCCAGCAGTCAATTGAAAGGGAGAGGCACAGATACGCAGTATTTT
. | TRBJ1-3 | . | TRBV6-5 | CASSYSRRAGNTIYF | TGTGCCAGCAGTTACAGCCGGCGAGCGGGAAACACCATATATTTT
. | TRBJ2-7 | . | TRBV7-8 | CASSLLRSSYEQYF | TGTGCCAGCAGCTTGTTGCGAAGCTCCTACGAGCAGTACTTC
. | TRBJ1-1 | . | TRBV23-1 | CASTPQSDSLLNTEAFF | TGCGCCAGCACCCCCCAATCGGACAGTCTCTTGAACACTGAAGCTTTCTTT
. | TRBJ2-7 | . | TRBV11-1 | CASSLDSPVSKQYF | TGTGCCAGCAGCTTAGACTCTCCAGTCTCTAAGCAGTACTTC
. | TRBJ1-5 | . | TRBV4-3 | CASSQGSEQPQHF | TGCGCCAGCAGCCAAGGATCTGAACAGCCCCAGCATTTT
. | TRBJ2-7 | TRBD2 | TRBV28 | CASNVAGAHYEQYF | TGTGCCAGCAATGTAGCGGGAGCCCACTACGAGCAGTACTTC
. | TRBJ1-1 | TRBD1 | TRBV2 | CASRAQGQENTEAFF | TGTGCCAGCAGGGCTCAGGGACAGGAGAACACTGAAGCTTTCTTT
. | TRBJ2-3 | . | TRBV19 | CASSMGRVWDTQYF | TGTGCCAGTAGTATGGGCAGGGTGTGGGATACGCAGTATTTT
. | TRBJ1-1 | . | TRBV29-1 | CSVANTEAFF | TGCAGCGTAGCGAACACTGAAGCTTTCTTT
once | TRBJ1-5 | . | TRBV28 | CASSLSFPQHF | TGTGCCAGCAGTTTATCCTTCCCCCAGCATTTT
. | TRBJ2-1 | TRBD2 | TRBV5-1 | CASSRTSGRANEQFF | TGCGCCAGCAGTCGGACTAGCGGGAGGGCAAATGAGCAGTTCTTC
. | TRBJ2-5 | . | TRBV7-6 | CASSLSTVEETQYF | TGTGCCAGCAGCTTATCCACGGTAGAAGAGACCCAGTACTTC
. | TRBJ2-6 | TRBD2 | TRBV10-3 | CATLAGGLSGANVLTF | TGTGCCACTTTAGCGGGGGGGCTCTCTGGGGCCAACGTCCTGACTTTC
few | TRBJ1-4 | . | TRBV19 | CASSIGGGPNEKLFF | TGTGCCAGTAGTATTGGCGGGGGGCCAAATGAAAAACTGTTTTTT
. | TRBJ2-5 | TRBD1 | TRBV28 | CASSLDRVIETQYF | TGTGCCAGCAGTTTGGACAGGGTTATCGAGACCCAGTACTTC
. | TRBJ1-1 | TRBD1 | TRBV18 | CASSLRGTGGSSNTEAFF | TGTGCCAGCTCACTAAGGGGGACAGGGGGTTCTTCGAACACTGAAGCTTTCTTT
. | TRBJ2-7 | TRBD2 | TRBV5-1 | CASSLAATSGYEQYF | TGCGCCAGCAGCTTGGCGGCTACTAGCGGGTACGAGCAGTACTTC
. | TRBJ2-1 | . | TRBV7-9 | CASRESYNEQFF | TGTGCCAGCAGGGAATCTTACAATGAGCAGTTCTTC
. | TRBJ1-6 | TRBD1 | TRBV2 | CASRSAGTGNSPLHF | TGTGCCAGCAGATCAGCCGGGACAGGGAACTCACCCCTCCACTTT
. | TRBJ2-7 | . | TRBV6-5 | CASNKDLSPSYEQYF | TGTGCCAGCAATAAGGACCTCTCTCCATCATACGAGCAGTACTTC
few | TRBJ2-2 | . | TRBV7-9 | CASSTLRAQNTGELFF | TGTGCCAGCAGCACTCTCCGGGCCCAAAACACCGGGGAGCTGTTTTTT
. | TRBJ2-7 | TRBD1 | TRBV7-9 | CASSLATGTAISYEQYF | TGTGCCAGCAGCTTAGCGACCGGGACAGCGATCTCCTACGAGCAGTACTTC
. | TRBJ1-1 | TRBD1 | TRBV5-1 | CASSARQGPNTEAFF | TGCGCCAGCAGCGCACGACAGGGCCCGAACACTGAAGCTTTCTTT
. | TRBJ1-2 | . | TRBV6-5 | CASRAPGSYGYTF | TGTGCCAGCAGGGCTCCGGGTAGCTATGGCTACACCTTC
. | TRBJ2-3 | . | TRBV19 | CASSLTRGDTQYF | TGTGCCAGTAGTCTGACTAGGGGAGATACGCAGTATTTT
few | TRBJ2-1 | . | TRBV30 | CAWSPPVNEQFF | TGTGCCTGGAGCCCACCGGTCAATGAGCAGTTCTTC
. | TRBJ2-7 | TRBD2 | TRBV7-6 | CASSLVSGGFSYEQYF | TGTGCCAGCAGCTTAGTTAGCGGGGGTTTCTCCTACGAGCAGTACTTC
. | TRBJ2-6 | . | TRBV30 | CACQVSGANVLTF | TGTGCCTGTCAGGTTTCTGGGGCCAACGTCCTGACTTTC
. | TRBJ2-7 | . | TRBV29-1 | CSGTLGPYEQYF | TGCAGCGGCACCTTGGGGCCCTACGAGCAGTACTTC
. | TRBJ2-2 | TRBD2 | TRBV4-2 | CASLEASGGANTGELFF | TGTGCCAGCCTAGAGGCTAGCGGGGGCGCGAACACCGGGGAGCTGTTTTTT
. | TRBJ1-3 | TRBD1 | TRBV30 | CAWDAWSGQALPGNTIYF | TGTGCCTGGGATGCCTGGTCGGGACAGGCCCTTCCTGGAAACACCATATATTTT
. | TRBJ2-2 | . | TRBV27 | CASSLVLNTGELFF | TGTGCCAGCAGTTTAGTACTGAACACCGGGGAGCTGTTTTTT
. | TRBJ2-5 | TRBD2 | TRBV5-4 | CASSPTSGGVETQYF | TGTGCCAGCAGCCCGACTAGCGGGGGAGTCGAGACCCAGTACTTC